Following are 2 T cell receptor beta chains from one sample sequenced in a study of PD-L1 blockade in urothelial cancer. The repertoire was sequenced with immunoSEQ multiplex PCR; TCRdb's copy has only in-frame clones and lacks some. The profile shows under 150,000 clones, 75% to 90% of them singletons. Time point: peripheral blood 6 weeks after treatment start. This sample comprised PBMCs, obtained around atezolizumab (anti-PD-L1) treatment. The receptor set was obtained from a man in his sixties with urothelial cancer.

This clone has a handful of counts. The chain has TRBV27 and TRBJ2-3; TRBD2 aligns across 9 bases. With V trimmed by 5 bases and J by 5 bases, 8 bases remained unmatched. This CDR3 contains 15 residues. CDR1 and CDR2 from the germline V gene are MNHEY and SMNVEV (reference sequence). This CDR3 is CASSVGLAAKDTQYF. DNA of the CDR3: TGTGCCAGCAGTGTGGGACTAGCTGCAAAAGATACGCAGTATTTT.

The count of this clone is one. The rearrangement joins TRBV18 to TRBJ2-1; 12 nucleotides agree with TRBD1. Unmatched junction bases numbered 11, after V lost 6 bases and J lost 5 bases. The CDR3 runs to 17 residues. Germline V gene lookup returns CDR1 KGHSH and CDR2 LQKENI. CDR3 sequence (DNA): TGTGCCAGCTCCCTGACACCCGGGACAGGGGGCCACAATGAGCAGTTCTTC. Translated, it gives CASSLTPGTGGHNEQFF.